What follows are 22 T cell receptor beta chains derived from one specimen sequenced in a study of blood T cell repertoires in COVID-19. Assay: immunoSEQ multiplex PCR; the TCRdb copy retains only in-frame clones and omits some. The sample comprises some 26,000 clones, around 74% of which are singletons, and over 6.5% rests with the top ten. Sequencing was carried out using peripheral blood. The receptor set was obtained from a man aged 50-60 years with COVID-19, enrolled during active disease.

Written as DNA, the CDR3 is TGTGCCAGCAGTAAGGGACTCCGTCTGGGGGAGCTGTTTTTT. It encodes CASSKGLRLGELFF. The V call is TRBV27, the J call TRBJ2-2, with a possible D match to TRBD2 (6 bases). The CDR3 runs 14 residues. Trimming took 5 bases from V and 8 from J, leaving 15 bases between them. CDR1 is MNHEY, CDR2 SMNVEV, per germline (reference sequence).

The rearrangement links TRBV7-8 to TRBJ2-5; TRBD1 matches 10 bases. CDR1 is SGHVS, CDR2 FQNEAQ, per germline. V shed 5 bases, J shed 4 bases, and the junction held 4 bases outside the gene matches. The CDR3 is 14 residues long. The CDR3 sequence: CASSARTGGETQYF. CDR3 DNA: TGTGCCAGCAGCGCGCGGACAGGGGGAGAGACCCAGTACTTC.

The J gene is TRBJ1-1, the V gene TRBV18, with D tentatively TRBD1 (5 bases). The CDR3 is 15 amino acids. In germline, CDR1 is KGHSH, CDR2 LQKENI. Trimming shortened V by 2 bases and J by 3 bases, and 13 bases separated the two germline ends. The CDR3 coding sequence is TGTGCCAGCTCACCAACGGGACGGGGGGACACTGAAGCTTTCTTT. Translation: CASSPTGRGDTEAFF.

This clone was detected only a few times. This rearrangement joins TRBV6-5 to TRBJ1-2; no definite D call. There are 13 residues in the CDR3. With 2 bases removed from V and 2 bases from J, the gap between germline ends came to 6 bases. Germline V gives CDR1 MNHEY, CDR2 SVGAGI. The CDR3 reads CASSYGQNYGYTF. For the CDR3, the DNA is TGTGCCAGCAGTTACGGGCAGAACTATGGCTACACCTTC.

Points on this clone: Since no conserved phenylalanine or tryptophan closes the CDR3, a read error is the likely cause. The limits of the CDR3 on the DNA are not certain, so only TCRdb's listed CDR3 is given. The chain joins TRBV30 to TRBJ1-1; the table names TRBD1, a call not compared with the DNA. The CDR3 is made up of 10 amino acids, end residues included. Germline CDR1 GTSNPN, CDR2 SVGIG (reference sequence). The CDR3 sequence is CAWSGRGQGV.

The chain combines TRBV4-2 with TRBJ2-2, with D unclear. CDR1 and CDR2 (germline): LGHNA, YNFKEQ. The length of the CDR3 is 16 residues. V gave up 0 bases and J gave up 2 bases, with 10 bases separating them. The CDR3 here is CASSQDTGKNTGELFF. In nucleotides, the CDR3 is TGTGCCAGCAGCCAAGATACCGGTAAAAACACCGGGGAGCTGTTTTTT.

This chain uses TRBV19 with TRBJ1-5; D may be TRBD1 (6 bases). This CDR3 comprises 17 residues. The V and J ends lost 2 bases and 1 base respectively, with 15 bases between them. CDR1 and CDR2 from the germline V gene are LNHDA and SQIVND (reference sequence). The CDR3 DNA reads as TGTGCCAGTAGTATAATGGCTGTGACAGGAAGCAATCAGCCCCAGCATTTT. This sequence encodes CASSIMAVTGSNQPQHF.

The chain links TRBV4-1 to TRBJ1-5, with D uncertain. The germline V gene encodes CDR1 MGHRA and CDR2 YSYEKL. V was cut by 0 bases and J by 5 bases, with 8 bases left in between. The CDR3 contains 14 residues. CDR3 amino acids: CASSQDPVDQPQHF. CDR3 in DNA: TGCGCCAGCAGCCAAGATCCCGTAGATCAGCCCCAGCATTTT.

The CDR3 spells CASSSKYRGGRRNEKLFF. The CDR3 nucleotides are TGTGCCAGCAGCAGTAAATATAGGGGAGGCAGACGCAATGAAAAACTGTTTTTT. The chain links TRBV7-9 to TRBJ1-4, with D possibly TRBD1 on 5 matching bases. The CDR3 runs 18 residues. Trimming pared 5 bases from V and 5 bases from J, leaving 24 bases between. The V gene's germline CDR1 is SEHNR and CDR2 FQNEAQ (reference sequence).

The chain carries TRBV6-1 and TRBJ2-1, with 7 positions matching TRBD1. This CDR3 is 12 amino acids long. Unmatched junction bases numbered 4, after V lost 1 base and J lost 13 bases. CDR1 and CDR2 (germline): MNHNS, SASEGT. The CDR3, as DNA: TGTGCCAGCAGTGAAGTACAGGGGCTCCAGTTCTTC. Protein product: CASSEVQGLQFF.

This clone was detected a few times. The CDR3 DNA sequence: TGTGCCACCAGCAATCCCCTCTCTGGAAACACCATATATTTT. Translating it yields CATSNPLSGNTIYF. The rearrangement links TRBV15 to TRBJ1-3, with no clear D. CDR1 and CDR2 (germline): LNHNV, YYDKDF (reference sequence). The CDR3 spans 14 residues. V dropped 4 bases and J dropped 0 bases, with 7 bases sitting between them.

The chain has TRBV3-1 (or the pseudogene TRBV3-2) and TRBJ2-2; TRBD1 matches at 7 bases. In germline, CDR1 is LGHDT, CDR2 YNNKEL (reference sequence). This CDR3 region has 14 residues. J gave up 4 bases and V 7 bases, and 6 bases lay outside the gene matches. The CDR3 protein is CASTDAGGTGELFF. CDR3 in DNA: TGTGCCAGCACGGATGCAGGGGGCACCGGGGAGCTGTTTTTT.

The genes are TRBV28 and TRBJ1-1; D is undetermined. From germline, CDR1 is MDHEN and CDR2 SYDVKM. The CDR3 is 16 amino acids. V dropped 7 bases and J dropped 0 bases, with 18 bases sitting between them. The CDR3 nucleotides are TGTGCCAGCAACTACCCCGCGGGCAGCCTGAACACTGAAGCTTTCTTT. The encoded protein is CASNYPAGSLNTEAFF.

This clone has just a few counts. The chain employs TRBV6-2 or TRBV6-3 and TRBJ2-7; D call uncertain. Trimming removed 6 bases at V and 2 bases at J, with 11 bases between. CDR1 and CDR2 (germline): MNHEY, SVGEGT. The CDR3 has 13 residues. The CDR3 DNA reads TGTGCCAGCAGCGATAGACAACCCTACGAGCAGTACTTC. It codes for CASSDRQPYEQYF.

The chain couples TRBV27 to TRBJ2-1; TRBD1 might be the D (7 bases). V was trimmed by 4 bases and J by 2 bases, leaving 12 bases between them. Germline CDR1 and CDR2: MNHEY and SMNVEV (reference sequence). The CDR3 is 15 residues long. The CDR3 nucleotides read TGTGCCAGCAGTTCCCAGGGGGAGGCCTACAATGAGCAGTTCTTC. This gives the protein CASSSQGEAYNEQFF.

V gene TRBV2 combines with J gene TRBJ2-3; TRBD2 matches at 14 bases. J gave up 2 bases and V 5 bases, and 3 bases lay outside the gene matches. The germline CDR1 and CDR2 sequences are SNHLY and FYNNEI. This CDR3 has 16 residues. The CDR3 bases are TGTGCCAGCAGTCGGACTAGCGGGGGGTACACAGATACGCAGTATTTT. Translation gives CASSRTSGGYTDTQYF.

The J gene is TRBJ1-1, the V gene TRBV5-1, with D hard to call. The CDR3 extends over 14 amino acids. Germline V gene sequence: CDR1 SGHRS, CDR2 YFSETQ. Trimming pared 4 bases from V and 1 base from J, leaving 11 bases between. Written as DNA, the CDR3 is TGCGCCAGCAGCCGGGAGGGCGGGAACACTGAAGCTTTCTTT. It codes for CASSREGGNTEAFF.

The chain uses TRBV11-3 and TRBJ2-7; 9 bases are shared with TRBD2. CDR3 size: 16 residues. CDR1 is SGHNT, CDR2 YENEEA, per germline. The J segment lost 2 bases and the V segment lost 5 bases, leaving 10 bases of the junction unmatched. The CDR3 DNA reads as TGTGCCAGCAGCCCTAAGACTAGCGGAGGAACCTACGAGCAGTACTTC. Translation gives CASSPKTSGGTYEQYF.

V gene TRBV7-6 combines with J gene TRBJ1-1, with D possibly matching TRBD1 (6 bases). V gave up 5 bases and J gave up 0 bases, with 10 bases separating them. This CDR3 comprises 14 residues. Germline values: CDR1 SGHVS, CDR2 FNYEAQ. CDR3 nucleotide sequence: TGTGCCAGCAGCCCGACAGGAATGAACACTGAAGCTTTCTTT. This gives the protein CASSPTGMNTEAFF.

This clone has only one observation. CDR3 residues: CASRSSSRADEKLFF. The DNA for the CDR3 is TGTGCCAGCAGGTCGTCATCCAGAGCGGATGAAAAACTGTTTTTT. The rearrangement uses TRBV7-9 and TRBJ1-4; D uncertain. V was pared by 6 bases and J by 6 bases, with 17 bases between. The CDR3 is 15 residues long. The germline gives CDR1 SEHNR, CDR2 FQNEAQ (reference sequence).

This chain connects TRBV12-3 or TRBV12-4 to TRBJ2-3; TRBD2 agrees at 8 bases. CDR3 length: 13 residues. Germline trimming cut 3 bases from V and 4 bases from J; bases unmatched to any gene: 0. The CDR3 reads CASSFGRADTQYF. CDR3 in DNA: TGTGCCAGCAGTTTCGGGAGGGCAGATACGCAGTATTTT.

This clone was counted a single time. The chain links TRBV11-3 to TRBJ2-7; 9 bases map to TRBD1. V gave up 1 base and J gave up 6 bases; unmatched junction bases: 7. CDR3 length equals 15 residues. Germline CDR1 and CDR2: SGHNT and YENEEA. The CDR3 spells CASSLGGTGSGEQYF. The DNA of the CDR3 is TGTGCCAGCAGCTTAGGGGGGACAGGGTCAGGCGAGCAGTACTTC. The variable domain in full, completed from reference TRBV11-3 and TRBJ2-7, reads EAGVVQSPRYKIIEKKQPVAFWCNPISGHNTLYWYLQNLGQGPELLIRYENEEAVDDSQLPKDRFSAERLKGVDSTLKIQPAELGDSAVYLCASSLGGTGSGEQYFGPGTRLTVT.